These 11 T cell receptor beta chains were all obtained from the same sample, sequenced in a study of cytomegalovirus exposure and HLA in healthy donors. Vbeta (60) and Jbeta (13) primers were used in the PCR. Only in-frame clones appear in the TCRdb table, and some are missing; sequencing was by immunoSEQ multiplex PCR. The sample contains 180,000 or so clones, around 80% of which appear only once. Sequencing used PBMCs. These receptors originate from a girl aged 10-17 years in good health and CMV-seropositive.

This clone appeared a single time. This chain joins TRBV4-3 and TRBJ2-4; 7 bases fit TRBD1. This CDR3 region has 16 residues. V lost 4 bases, J lost 0 bases, and 6 bases stayed unmatched. Germline V gives CDR1 LGHNA, CDR2 YSLEER. CDR3 DNA: TGCGCCAGCAGCCCGGGACAGAGTTTAGCCAAAAACATTCAGTACTTC. This sequence encodes CASSPGQSLAKNIQYF.

The chain combines TRBV10-3 with TRBJ1-1; unclear D gene. The CDR3 extends over 16 amino acids. V was pared by 2 bases and J by 0 bases, with 13 bases between. CDR1 is ENHRY, CDR2 SYGVKD, per germline. The CDR3 is CAISEDRGTVNTEAFF. The CDR3 coding sequence is TGTGCCATCAGTGAGGACCGAGGCACGGTGAACACTGAAGCTTTCTTT.

The V and J genes are TRBV15 and TRBJ2-7, with 7 bases matching TRBD2. The V and J ends lost 0 bases and 0 bases, in that order; junction bases with no gene match: 5. Germline V gene lookup returns CDR1 LNHNV and CDR2 YYDKDF (reference sequence). The CDR3 consists of 16 residues. CDR3 region: CATSRDLGGYSYEQYF. Written as DNA, the CDR3 is TGTGCCACCAGCAGAGATCTGGGAGGGTACTCCTACGAGCAGTACTTC.

The genes are TRBV27 and TRBJ2-7; 15 nucleotides agree with TRBD2. This CDR3 region has 17 residues. Losses at the gene ends were 2 bases for V and 4 bases for J; bases not matched to a gene: 6. In germline, CDR1 is MNHEY, CDR2 SMNVEV (reference sequence). As DNA, the CDR3 is TGTGCCAGCAGTTTACCCAGGACTAGCGGGAGGGGGTACGAGCAGTACTTC. This encodes CASSLPRTSGRGYEQYF.

This clone was picked up a small number of times. The V and J genes are TRBV6-1 and TRBJ2-3; D is perhaps TRBD1 (5 bases). Per the germline V gene, CDR1 is MNHNS and CDR2 is SASEGT. CDR3 length: 14 residues. V was pared by 6 bases and J by 0 bases, with 10 bases between. The CDR3, as DNA: TGTGCCAGCAGAAAGACAGCTAGCACAGATACGCAGTATTTT. The encoded protein is CASRKTASTDTQYF.

The genes are TRBV4-1 and TRBJ2-7; 7 bases are a match to TRBD1. The germline gives CDR1 MGHRA, CDR2 YSYEKL. The CDR3 spans 15 residues. After removal of 1 base from V and 2 bases from J, the junction contained 5 bases not matched to a gene. The CDR3 bases are TGCGCCAGCAGCCAAGTAACAGGGGCGACCTACGAGCAGTACTTC. This codes for CASSQVTGATYEQYF.

The CDR3 nucleotides are TGTGCCAGCAGCTTAGGGACTCACCCGGACGAGCAGTACTTC. Translated, it gives CASSLGTHPDEQYF. V usage is TRBV7-2 and J usage is TRBJ2-7; TRBD2 might be the D (5 bases). Looked up from germline, CDR1 is SGHTA and CDR2 is FQGNSA. This CDR3 spans 14 amino acids. Between the trimmed V and J ends, which lost 1 base and 5 bases, there was a span of 12 bases.

This clone came up once. The DNA is left out, because the CDR3 cannot be placed on it with certainty; the CDR3 is given as TCRdb lists it. The chain joins TRBV6-5 to TRBJ2-7; the tabulated D call, TRBD1, remains unverified against the DNA. CDR1 and CDR2 from the germline V gene are MNHEY and SVGAGI. 12 amino acids form the CDR3, both terminal residues included. This CDR3 is CASSSSTGWKYF.

For the CDR3, the DNA is TGTGCCAGCAGCTTAGCGCCGGGGAGCACAGATACGCAGTATTTT. It codes for CASSLAPGSTDTQYF. The chain has TRBV7-6 and TRBJ2-3, with D perhaps matching TRBD2 (5 bases). Germline values: CDR1 SGHVS, CDR2 FNYEAQ. Trimming took off 0 bases at V and 0 bases at J, with 7 bases between the two ends. The CDR3 runs to 15 residues.

This rearrangement joins TRBV15 to TRBJ2-2; 7 bases line up with TRBD2. Germline CDR1 reads LNHNV; CDR2 reads YYDKDF (reference sequence). The V segment lost 2 bases and the J segment 3 bases; nucleotides outside the gene matches: 0. The length of the CDR3 is 14 residues. Written as DNA, the CDR3 is TGTGCCACCAGCAGACTAGCGGACACCGGGGAGCTGTTTTTT. Residues: CATSRLADTGELFF.

This rearrangement joins TRBV7-9 to TRBJ2-7, with 8 bases identical to TRBD1. Germline trimming cut 2 bases from V and 2 bases from J; bases unmatched to any gene: 8. Germline values: CDR1 SEHNR, CDR2 FQNEAQ (reference sequence). This CDR3 contains 16 residues. The DNA of the CDR3 is TGTGCCAGCAGCTTAAAGGGGCAGGGGGCTCCCTACGAGCAGTACTTC. Its protein product is CASSLKGQGAPYEQYF.